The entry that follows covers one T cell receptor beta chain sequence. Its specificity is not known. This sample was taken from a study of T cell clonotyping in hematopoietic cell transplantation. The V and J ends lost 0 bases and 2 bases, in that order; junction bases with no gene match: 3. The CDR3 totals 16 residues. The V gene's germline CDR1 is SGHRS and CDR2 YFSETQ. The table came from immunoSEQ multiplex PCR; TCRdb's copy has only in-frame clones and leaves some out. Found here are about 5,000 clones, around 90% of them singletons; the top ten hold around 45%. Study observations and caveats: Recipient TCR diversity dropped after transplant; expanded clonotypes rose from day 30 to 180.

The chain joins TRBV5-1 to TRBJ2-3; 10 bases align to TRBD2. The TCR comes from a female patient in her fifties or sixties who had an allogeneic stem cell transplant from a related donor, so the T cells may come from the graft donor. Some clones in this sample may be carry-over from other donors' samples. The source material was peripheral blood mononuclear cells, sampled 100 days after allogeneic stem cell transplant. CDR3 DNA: TGCGCCAGCAGCTTGGGGAGCGGGAGGGCCACAGATACGCAGTATTTT. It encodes CASSLGSGRATDTQYF. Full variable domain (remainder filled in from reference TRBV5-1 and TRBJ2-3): KAGVTQTPRYLIKTRGQQVTLSCSPISGHRSVSWYQQTPGQGLQFLFEYFSETQRNKGNFPGRFSGRQFSNSRSEMNVSTLELGDSALYLCASSLGSGRATDTQYFGPGTRLTVL.